This T cell receptor (beta chain) stems from a study of blood T cell repertoires in COVID-19. Study-wide background: T cells, B-cell-depleted T cells, or PBMCs provided the cDNA or gDNA that served as material.

Original methodology: The assay estimated nucleated cells by amplifying reference gene primers. TCRdb keeps only in-frame clones here, not all; method: immunoSEQ multiplex PCR. V and J calls and clone size are those listed in that table; D and trimming were worked out from the DNA. The sample contains 65,000 to 80,000 clones, roughly nine tenths of which appear only once. Germline trimming cut 10 bases from V and 7 bases from J; bases unmatched to any gene: 18. CDR3 size: 15 residues. Germline loops: CDR1 MNHEY, CDR2 SVGAGI. The sample comprised peripheral blood. This chain joins TRBV6-5 and TRBJ1-1; 7 positions match TRBD1. This TCR came from a man older than 75 in a cohort sampled during active COVID-19. The CDR3 is CATETGSSGVLEAFF. In DNA form, the CDR3 reads TGTGCCACGGAGACAGGGTCCTCGGGGGTACTTGAAGCTTTCTTT.